These 17 T cell receptor beta chains were sequenced from one sample in a study of T cells in tumors after PD-1 blockade. Sequencing used immunoSEQ multiplex PCR; TCRdb keeps in-frame clones, though not all of them. The sample carries several thousand clones, approximately 82% recorded once. Sequenced here: PBMCs, sampled after anti-PD-1 therapy. These receptors were obtained from a human donor with advanced basal cell or squamous cell carcinoma (not recorded which).

About this clone itself: One end of the junction is discordant with germline, which a read error may explain. V and J are TRBV6-5 and TRBJ2-7, with D unclear. The CDR3 extends over 15 amino acids. Germline V gene data show CDR1 as MNHEY and CDR2 as SVGAGI. As DNA, the CDR3 is TGTGCCAGCACCCTATGGACGAGGAACTTTTACGAGCAGTACTTT. Encoded protein: CASTLWTRNFYEQYF.

This clone occurred a few times. The V and J genes are TRBV6-5 and TRBJ2-3; TRBD2 agrees at 14 bases. Germline values: CDR1 MNHEY, CDR2 SVGAGI. The CDR3 totals 14 residues. Unmatched junction bases numbered 2, after V lost 6 bases and J lost 6 bases. CDR3 in amino acids: CASRRLAGGDTQYF. CDR3 nucleotide sequence: TGTGCCAGCAGAAGACTAGCGGGGGGGGATACGCAGTATTTT.

J is TRBJ1-6 and V is TRBV7-2; unclear D gene. The CDR3 totals 15 residues. V dropped 1 base and J dropped 2 bases, with 6 bases sitting between them. Germline lookup yields CDR1 SGHTA and CDR2 FQGNSA. The DNA of the CDR3 is TGTGCCAGCAGCTTAGGCGTAACCTATAATTCACCCCTCCACTTT. Its protein is CASSLGVTYNSPLHF.

The rearrangement links TRBV6-5 to TRBJ2-3, with D tentatively TRBD1 or TRBD2 (5 bases each). Germline V lookup: CDR1 MNHEY, CDR2 SVGAGI. This CDR3 spans 15 amino acids. The ends were cut back, 6 bases at V and 0 bases at J, with 13 bases in the middle. The CDR3 here is CASRGRSFSTDTQYF. The CDR3 coding sequence is TGTGCCAGCAGGGGACGAAGTTTTAGCACAGATACGCAGTATTTT.

The chain combines TRBV4-2 with TRBJ2-2; D possibly corresponds to TRBD2 (5 bases). V lost 1 base and J lost 3, with 9 bases in between. This CDR3 comprises 15 residues. Germline CDR1 and CDR2: LGHNA and YNFKEQ. In DNA, the CDR3 is TGTGCCAGCAGCCAAGTTCCGGGGTACACCGGGGAGCTGTTTTTT. Translation: CASSQVPGYTGELFF.

The rearrangement uses TRBV9 and TRBJ2-3; 9 bases match TRBD1. Germline CDR1 reads SGDLS; CDR2 reads YYNGEE. The CDR3 covers 19 residues. The ends lost 2 bases at V and 4 bases at J; junction bases unmatched: 17. As DNA, the CDR3 is TGTGCCAGCAGCGTCCCGGGACAGGGTGGTTTGAGAGGTTCAGATACGCAGTATTTT. Its protein product is CASSVPGQGGLRGSDTQYF.

This chain connects TRBV6-1 to TRBJ2-7; no firm D call. V lost 1 base, J lost 2 bases, and 15 bases lay in between. Germline CDR1 and CDR2: MNHNS and SASEGT. This CDR3 spans 16 amino acids. CDR3 sequence: CASSEGGWAGPYEQYF. The DNA for the CDR3 is TGTGCCAGCAGTGAAGGGGGATGGGCAGGACCCTACGAGCAGTACTTC.

This chain uses TRBV4-1 with TRBJ1-1, with TRBD1 matching 7 bases. In germline, CDR1 is MGHRA, CDR2 YSYEKL. V lost 2 bases to trimming and J lost 5 bases; unmatched junction nucleotides: 5. This CDR3 is 14 amino acids long. CDR3 loop: CASSQYQGGTEAFF. DNA for the CDR3: TGCGCCAGCAGCCAATACCAGGGGGGGACTGAAGCTTTCTTT.

DNA for the CDR3: TGTGCCAGCAGCTTGGAGCCCAGGACAGATACGCAGTATTTT. Translated: CASSLEPRTDTQYF. The rearrangement joins TRBV5-6 to TRBJ2-3; D call uncertain. The CDR3 extends over 14 amino acids. Trimming removed 0 bases at V and 3 bases at J, with 8 bases between. Germline V gene data show CDR1 as SGHDT and CDR2 as YYEEEE. The entire variable domain, with the rest obtained from reference TRBV5-6 and TRBJ2-3, is as follows: DAGVTQSPTHLIKTRGQQVTLRCSPKSGHDTVSWYQQALGQGPQFIFQYYEEEERQRGNFPDRFSGHQFPNYSSELNVNALLLGDSALYLCASSLEPRTDTQYFGPGTRLTVL.

This clone was seen only once. V gene TRBV6-5 combines with J gene TRBJ2-4; the D gene is possibly TRBD1 (5 bases). The V gene lost 5 bases and the J gene lost 11 bases, with 13 bases spanning the gap. Looked up from germline, CDR1 is MNHEY and CDR2 is SVGAGI. The CDR3 spans 12 residues. The CDR3 sequence: CASSRRETVQYF. The CDR3 DNA reads TGTGCCAGCAGTCGCCGAGAGACAGTTCAGTACTTC.

This chain uses TRBV6-5 with TRBJ2-3; perhaps TRBD2 as D (5 bases). The CDR3 has 15 amino acids. In germline, CDR1 is MNHEY, CDR2 SVGAGI. V was cut by 7 bases and J by 0 bases, with 14 bases left in between. The CDR3 DNA reads as TGTGCCAGCATGGAGGTCACCTCTAGCACAGATACGCAGTATTTT. This codes for CASMEVTSSTDTQYF.

The chain employs TRBV7-2 and TRBJ2-1; the D gene is possibly TRBD1 (6 bases). Germline CDR1 and CDR2: SGHTA and FQGNSA. V shed 5 bases and J shed 4 bases, with 12 bases lying between them. The CDR3 runs to 14 residues. CDR3 in amino acids: CASSPWDTYNEQFF. CDR3 DNA sequence: TGTGCCAGCAGCCCCTGGGACACGTACAATGAGCAGTTCTTC.

In this sample, this clone turned up once. The V and J genes are TRBV28 and TRBJ1-6; 7 positions agree with TRBD1. The CDR3 sequence is 15 residues long. In germline, CDR1 is MDHEN, CDR2 SYDVKM. The V and J ends lost 4 bases and 4 bases, in that order; junction bases with no gene match: 4. CDR3 in amino acids: CASSWDRMYNSPLHF. CDR3 nucleotide sequence: TGTGCCAGCAGTTGGGACAGAATGTATAATTCACCCCTCCACTTT.

V gene TRBV2 combines with J gene TRBJ2-7; the match to TRBD2 covers 11 bases. The CDR3 contains 15 residues. The J segment lost 2 bases and the V segment lost 6 bases, leaving 6 bases of the junction unmatched. Germline V gene lookup returns CDR1 SNHLY and CDR2 FYNNEI. The CDR3 DNA is TGTGCCAGCAGGGGTAGCGGGAGGGCCACCTACGAGCAGTACTTC. Translating gives CASRGSGRATYEQYF.

This sequence joins TRBV7-9 and TRBJ2-1, with 9 bases lining up with TRBD1. CDR1 SEHNR and CDR2 FQNEAQ come from the germline V gene (reference sequence). The V gene end was trimmed by 7 bases and the J gene end by 0 bases; junction bases not matched to a gene: 10. CDR3 size: 17 residues. The CDR3 loop reads CASMGSGQGISYNEQFF. CDR3 bases: TGTGCCAGCATGGGGTCGGGACAGGGTATCTCCTACAATGAGCAGTTCTTC.

About this clone itself: The junction departs from the called germline gene at one end, perhaps through a read error. Other DNA sequences in this specimen translate into the identical CDR3. The chain joins TRBV2 to TRBJ2-7; 7 nucleotides align to TRBD1. The germline CDR1 and CDR2 sequences are SNHLY and FYNNEI. CDR3 length: 16 amino acids. CDR3 nucleotide sequence: TGTGCCAGCAGTGAAGAGGAGTACAGGGGAAGCGACGAGCAATACTTC. It encodes CASSEEEYRGSDEQYF.

The DNA of the CDR3 is TGTGCCAGCAGTGAAGAACTAGCGGGGGGGGACCAAGAGACCCAGTACTTC. Its protein product is CASSEELAGGDQETQYF. The gene calls are TRBV6-1 and TRBJ2-5; 13 positions agree with TRBD2. This CDR3 has 17 amino acids. The germline CDR1 and CDR2 sequences are MNHNS and SASEGT. V lost 1 base to trimming and J lost 0 bases; unmatched junction nucleotides: 2.